This T cell receptor (beta chain) emerged from a study of CD8+CD57+ T cells in acquired aplastic anemia. Study-level background: Isolated CD4+ and CD8+ cells, once sorted, yielded DNA averaging around 2.9 ug. About 9.8 million reads, on average, were obtained for CD4+ cells from healthy donors.

General study findings and limits: It was found that under 30 CD8+ CDR3 sequences were shared between patients and controls. Researchers reported that CD8+ Simpson's diversity was not significantly different in patients versus controls.

TCR beta VDJ and CDR3 profiling used genomic DNA as template. One entry per CDR3 protein, called by TCRdb with MiXCR from the reads. The sample consists of roughly 180,000 distinct CDR3 sequences, just over 45% of them appearing once. This clonotype has ten or more counts. Its antigen is undetermined. At one of its ends the junction is not consistent with the germline gene, which may arise from a read error. This TCR was sampled from a human donor in good health. Sequencing input: sorted CD4+, CD8+, or CD8+CD57+ T cells (not recorded which) from PBMCs.

CDR3 DNA: TGTGCCAGCAGCCTAGCGGAAGTTGCCACAGATACGCAGTATTTT. It specifies CASSLAEVATDTQYF. The rearrangement uses TRBV7-9 and TRBJ2-3; 7 bases map to TRBD2. Per the germline V gene, CDR1 is SEHNR and CDR2 is FQNEAQ (reference sequence). This CDR3 has 15 residues.